This T cell receptor beta chain was recorded in a study of beta chain features in type 1 diabetes. Investigators reverse transcribed all isolated RNA, so they sequenced expressed TCRB transcripts. Profiled with immunoSEQ multiplex PCR; TCRdb holds only in-frame clones, not every one. This sample has approximately 170,000 clones, with approximately 7.9% found just once. With regard to this clone: Its antigen is not known.

The V gene end was trimmed by 6 bases and the J gene end by 7 bases; junction bases not matched to a gene: 7. Germline-derived CDR1 and CDR2 are MNHEY and SVGAGI. This CDR3 is built from 15 residues. Study observations and caveats: For cells with high TCR expression, cDNA sequencing could yield over-representation. Patients with Type 1 diabetes showed moderately but significantly shorter TCRB CDR3s in all four CD4+ subsets.

This sequence was found in a man in his late teens or twenties with type 1 diabetes. Sequencing input: central memory CD4+ T cells from blood. The chain employs TRBV6-5 and TRBJ1-6; 9 bases agree with TRBD1. The CDR3 sequence: CASRPNRGQNSPLHF. The CDR3 nucleotides are TGTGCCAGCAGACCAAACAGGGGGCAAAATTCACCCCTCCACTTT.